This entry describes one TCR beta chain. The assay was immunoSEQ multiplex PCR, and TCRdb's table has in-frame clones only and misses some. Of 45,000 to 65,000 clones detected, 75% to 90% appear once; the ten largest clones hold around 5.1%. Germline CDR1 and CDR2: MNHEY and SVGEGT. The CDR3 has 13 amino acids. V lost 3 bases, J lost 1 base, and 5 bases lay in between. This specimen belongs to a study of blood T cell repertoires in COVID-19. Background on the study: T cells, B-cell-depleted T cells, or PBMCs supplied cDNA or gDNA.

The origin of this receptor is a man in his sixties with active COVID-19. V usage is TRBV6-2 or TRBV6-3 and J usage is TRBJ2-3; D not certain. Sequenced sample: peripheral blood. DNA for the CDR3: TGTGCCAGCAGTTATACTGGCACAGATACGCAGTATTTT. This gives the protein CASSYTGTDTQYF.